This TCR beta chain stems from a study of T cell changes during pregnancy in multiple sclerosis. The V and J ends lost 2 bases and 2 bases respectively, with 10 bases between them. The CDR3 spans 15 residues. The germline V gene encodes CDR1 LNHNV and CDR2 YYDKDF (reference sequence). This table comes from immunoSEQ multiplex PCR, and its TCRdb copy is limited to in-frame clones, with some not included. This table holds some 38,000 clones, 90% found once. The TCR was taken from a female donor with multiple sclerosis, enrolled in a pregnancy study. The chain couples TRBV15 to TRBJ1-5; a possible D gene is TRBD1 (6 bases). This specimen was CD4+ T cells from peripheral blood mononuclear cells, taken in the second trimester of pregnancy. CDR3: CATSRQGGGNQPQHF. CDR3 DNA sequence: TGTGCCACCAGCAGACAAGGGGGTGGCAATCAGCCCCAGCATTTT. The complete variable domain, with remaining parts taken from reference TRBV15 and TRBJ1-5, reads DAMVIQNPRYQVTQFGKPVTLSCSQTLNHNVMYWYQQKSSQAPKLLFHYYDKDFNNEADTPDNFQSRRPNTSFCFLDIRSPGLGDTAMYLCATSRQGGGNQPQHFGDGTRLSIL.